This T cell receptor beta chain was identified in a study of blood T cells in healthy people across ages. Primers used in a second PCR of roughly 6 to 12 cycles were a sample-barcoded 5' primer and a J-beta primer mix. Every sample gave at least 2.5 million paired-end reads containing CDR3. TCRdb re-derived calls from the 5' RACE reads in MiXCR, one entry per CDR3 protein. The sample consists of almost 1 million distinct CDR3 sequences, about 51% of them appearing once. The CDR3 runs to 14 residues. V was cut by 3 bases and J by 3 bases, with 14 bases left in between. CDR1 is DFQATT, CDR2 SNEGSKA, per germline (reference sequence).

Source material: blood. This rearrangement joins TRBV20-1 to TRBJ1-2; D is uncertain. The origin of this receptor is a woman in her sixties or seventies in good health. The CDR3 region is CSARGGGVHYGYTF. The DNA for the CDR3 is TGCAGTGCTAGGGGCGGTGGGGTTCACTATGGCTACACCTTC.